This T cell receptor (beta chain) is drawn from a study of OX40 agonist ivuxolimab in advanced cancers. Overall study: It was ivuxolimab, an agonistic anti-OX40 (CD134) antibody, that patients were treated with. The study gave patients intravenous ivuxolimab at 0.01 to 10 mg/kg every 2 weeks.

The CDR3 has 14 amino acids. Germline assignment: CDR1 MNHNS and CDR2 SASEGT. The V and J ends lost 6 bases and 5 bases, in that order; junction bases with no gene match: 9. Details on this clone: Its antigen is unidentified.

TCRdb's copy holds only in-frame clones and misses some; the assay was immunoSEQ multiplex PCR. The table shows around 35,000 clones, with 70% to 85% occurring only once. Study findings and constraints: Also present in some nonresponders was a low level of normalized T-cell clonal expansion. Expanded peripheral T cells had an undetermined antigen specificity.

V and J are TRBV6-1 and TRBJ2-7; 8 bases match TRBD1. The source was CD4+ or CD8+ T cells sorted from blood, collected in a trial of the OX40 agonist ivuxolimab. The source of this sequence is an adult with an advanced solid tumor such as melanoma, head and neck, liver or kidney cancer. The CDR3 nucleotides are TGTGCCAGCAGAGGGTGGACAGGGTTGGACGAGCAGTACTTC. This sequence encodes CASRGWTGLDEQYF.